The rows below give T cell receptor beta chains drawn from one sample of a study of blood T cell repertoires in COVID-19. Assay: immunoSEQ multiplex PCR; the TCRdb copy retains only in-frame clones and omits some. This sample has 30,000 to 50,000 clones, with approximately 79% found just once. Source material: peripheral blood. The receptors originated from a man aged 70-80 years with acute or convalescent COVID-19. The conserved cysteine and the conserved F or W are not part of the CDR3 here. The order of the fields is J gene, V gene, CDR3 protein.

TRBJ2-5,TRBV12-5,ASGRDSQETQY
TRBJ1-1,TRBV28,ASRRQGGTEAF
TRBJ2-5,TRBV13,ASSPPDSAGQETQY
TRBJ2-7,TRBV7-8,ASSPAYEQY
TRBJ2-2,TRBV18,ASSPELAANTGELF
TRBJ1-1,TRBV28,ASSLGAGNTEAF
TRBJ1-5,TRBV6-4,ASSESGGGQPQH
TRBJ2-5,TRBV18,ASSPPYSKETQY
TRBJ2-1,TRBV2,ASIRDESGPGGEQF
TRBJ1-6,TRBV7-9,ASSLPRDRGLVSLH
TRBJ2-7,TRBV28,ASSGTGQGVYEQY
TRBJ2-7,TRBV7-2,ASTPHSGNGYEQY
TRBJ2-2,TRBV7-8,ASSLPRGLAGGWSGELF
TRBJ2-7,TRBV10-3,AVGRGPDYEQY
TRBJ1-2,TRBV5-6,ASSLPGTGSDYGYT
TRBJ1-1,TRBV18,ASSPNPGIQNTEAF
TRBJ2-5,TRBV9,ASSVGNSGTGETQY
TRBJ2-1,TRBV5-1,ASSVGSNYNEQF
TRBJ2-5,TRBV24-1,ATSDGQGRGTQY
TRBJ2-1,TRBV29-1,SVDLRHDNEQF
TRBJ2-7,TRBV7-9,ASSASSGETYEQY
TRBJ2-7,TRBV9,ASSPRTSGSAEQY
TRBJ2-7,TRBV5-1,ASSELAGSSYEQY
TRBJ2-1,TRBV12-3/TRBV12-4,ASSWGHYNEQF
TRBJ1-5,TRBV6-1,ASSEDRSGGAGNQPQH
TRBJ2-1,TRBV28,ASSTAGDYNEQF
TRBJ2-2,TRBV9,ASSVEVGTSGSANTGELF
TRBJ2-2,TRBV28,ASSLPRGTRSTGELF
TRBJ1-4,TRBV28,ASRQGGQEKLF
TRBJ1-5,TRBV28,ASSSWTGGNQPQH
TRBJ2-4,TRBV10-1,ASSEGQGGKNIQY
TRBJ2-5,TRBV11-2,ASSSRAGTAAQETQY
TRBJ2-7,TRBV5-4,ASSWGASGIGEQY
TRBJ2-1,TRBV5-1,ASSLGGTGGYNEQF
TRBJ2-2,TRBV27,ASSSHGLVQAGELF
TRBJ2-7,TRBV6-6,ASTATGVEQY
TRBJ2-1,TRBV7-2,ASSSGGSENEQF
TRBJ1-4,TRBV4-2,ASSHLTAESGKLF
TRBJ2-1,TRBV27,ASSSPGLAGYNEQF